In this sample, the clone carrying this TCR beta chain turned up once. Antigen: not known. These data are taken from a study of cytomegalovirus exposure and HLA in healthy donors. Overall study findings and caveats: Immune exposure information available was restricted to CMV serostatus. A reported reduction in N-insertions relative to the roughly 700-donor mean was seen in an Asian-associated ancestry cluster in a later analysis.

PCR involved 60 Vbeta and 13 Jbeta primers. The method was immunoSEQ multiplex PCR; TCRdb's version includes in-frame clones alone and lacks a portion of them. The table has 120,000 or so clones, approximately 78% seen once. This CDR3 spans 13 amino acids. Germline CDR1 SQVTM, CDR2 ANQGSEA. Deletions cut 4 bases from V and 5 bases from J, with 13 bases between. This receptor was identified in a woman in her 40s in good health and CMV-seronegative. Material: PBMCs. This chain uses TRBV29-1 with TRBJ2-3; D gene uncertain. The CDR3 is CSVVLVMGDTQYF. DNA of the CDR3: TGCAGCGTTGTTCTAGTGATGGGAGATACGCAGTATTTT.